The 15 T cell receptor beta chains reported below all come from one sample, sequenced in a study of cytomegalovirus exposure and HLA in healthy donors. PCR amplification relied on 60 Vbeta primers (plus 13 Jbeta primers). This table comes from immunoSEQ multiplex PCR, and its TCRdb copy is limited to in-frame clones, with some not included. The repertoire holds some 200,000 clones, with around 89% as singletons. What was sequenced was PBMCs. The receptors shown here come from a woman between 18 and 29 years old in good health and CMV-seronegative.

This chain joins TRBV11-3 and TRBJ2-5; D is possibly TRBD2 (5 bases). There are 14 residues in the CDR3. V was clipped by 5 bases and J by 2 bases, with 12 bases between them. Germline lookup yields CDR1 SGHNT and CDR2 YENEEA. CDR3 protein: CASSPGLRQETQYF. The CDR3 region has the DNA TGTGCCAGCAGCCCAGGACTGCGGCAAGAGACCCAGTACTTC.

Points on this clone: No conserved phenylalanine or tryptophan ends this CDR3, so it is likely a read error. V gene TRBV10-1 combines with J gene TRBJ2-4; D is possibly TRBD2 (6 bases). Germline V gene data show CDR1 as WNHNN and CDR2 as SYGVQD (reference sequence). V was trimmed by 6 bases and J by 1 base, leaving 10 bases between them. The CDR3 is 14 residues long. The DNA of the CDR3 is TGCGCCAGCAGCGCGGGGTGGGCCAAAAACATTCAGTACCTC. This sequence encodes CASSAGWAKNIQYL.

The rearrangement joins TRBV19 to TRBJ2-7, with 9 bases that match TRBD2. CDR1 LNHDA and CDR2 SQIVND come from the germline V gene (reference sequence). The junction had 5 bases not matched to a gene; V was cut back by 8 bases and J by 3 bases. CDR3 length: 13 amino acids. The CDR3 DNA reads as TGTGCCAGTGCCGCGGGAGGGGGCTACGAGCAGTACTTC. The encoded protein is CASAAGGGYEQYF.

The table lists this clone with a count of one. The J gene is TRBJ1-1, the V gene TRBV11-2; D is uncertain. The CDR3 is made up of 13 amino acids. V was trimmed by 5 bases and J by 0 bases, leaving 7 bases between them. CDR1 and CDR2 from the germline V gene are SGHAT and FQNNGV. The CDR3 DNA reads TGTGCCAGCAGCCAACAGCTGAACACTGAAGCTTTCTTT. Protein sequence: CASSQQLNTEAFF.

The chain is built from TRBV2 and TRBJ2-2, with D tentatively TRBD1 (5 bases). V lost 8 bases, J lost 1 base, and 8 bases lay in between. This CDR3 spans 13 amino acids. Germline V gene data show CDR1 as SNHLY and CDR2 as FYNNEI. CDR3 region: CASATENTGELFF. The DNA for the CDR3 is TGTGCCAGCGCGACAGAGAACACCGGGGAGCTGTTTTTT.

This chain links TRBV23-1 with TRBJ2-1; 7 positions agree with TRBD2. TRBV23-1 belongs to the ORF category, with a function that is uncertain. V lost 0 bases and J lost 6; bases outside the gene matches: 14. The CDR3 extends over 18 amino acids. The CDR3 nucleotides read TGCGCCAGCAGTCAATCGGGGTCGCGGCGGGAGATGTGCAATGAGCAGTTCTTC. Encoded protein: CASSQSGSRREMCNEQFF.

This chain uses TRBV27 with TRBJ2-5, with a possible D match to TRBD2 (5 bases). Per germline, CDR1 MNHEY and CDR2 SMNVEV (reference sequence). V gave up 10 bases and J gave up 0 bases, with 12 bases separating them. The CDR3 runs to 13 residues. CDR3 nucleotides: TGTGCCACGGGGTTTGGGCACCAAGAGACCCAGTACTTC. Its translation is CATGFGHQETQYF.

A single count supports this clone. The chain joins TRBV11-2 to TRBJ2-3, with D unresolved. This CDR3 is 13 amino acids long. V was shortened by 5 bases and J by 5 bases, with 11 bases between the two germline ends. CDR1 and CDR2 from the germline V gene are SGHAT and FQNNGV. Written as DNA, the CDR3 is TGTGCCAGCAGCCTCTCTACTCGAGATACGCAGTATTTT. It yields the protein CASSLSTRDTQYF.

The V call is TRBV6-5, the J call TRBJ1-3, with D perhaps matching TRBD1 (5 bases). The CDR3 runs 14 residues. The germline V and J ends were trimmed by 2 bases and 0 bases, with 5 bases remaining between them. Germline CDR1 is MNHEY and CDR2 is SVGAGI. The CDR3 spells CASSYDSSGNTIYF. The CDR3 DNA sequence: TGTGCCAGCAGTTACGACAGCTCTGGAAACACCATATATTTT.

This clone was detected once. The CDR3 protein is CSVAGGDTSYNEQFF. CDR3 DNA sequence: TGCAGCGTGGCGGGGGGGGACACGTCTTACAATGAGCAGTTCTTC. The chain uses TRBV29-1 and TRBJ2-1, with 9 bases aligning to TRBD2. The CDR3 covers 15 residues. Germline V CDR1 and CDR2: SQVTM, ANQGSEA. V shed 6 bases, J shed 4 bases, and the junction held 10 bases outside the gene matches.

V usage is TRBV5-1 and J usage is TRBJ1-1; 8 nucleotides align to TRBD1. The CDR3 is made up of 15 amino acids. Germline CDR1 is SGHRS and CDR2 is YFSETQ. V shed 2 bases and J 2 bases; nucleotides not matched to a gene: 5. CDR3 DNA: TGCGCCAGCAGCTTAACAGGGGGTTTTAACACTGAAGCTTTCTTT. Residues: CASSLTGGFNTEAFF.

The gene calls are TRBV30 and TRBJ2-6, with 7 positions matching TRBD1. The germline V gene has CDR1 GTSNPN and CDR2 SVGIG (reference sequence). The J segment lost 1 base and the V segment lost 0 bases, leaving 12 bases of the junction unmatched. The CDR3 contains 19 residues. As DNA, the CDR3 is TGTGCCTGGAGTGTTAGTCAGGGGGTCTTCGGGTCTGGGGCCAACGTCCTGACTTTC. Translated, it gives CAWSVSQGVFGSGANVLTF.

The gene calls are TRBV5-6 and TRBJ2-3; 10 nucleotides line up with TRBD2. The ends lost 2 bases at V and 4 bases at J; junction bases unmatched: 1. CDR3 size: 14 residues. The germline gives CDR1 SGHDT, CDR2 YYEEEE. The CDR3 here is CASSLTSGADTQYF. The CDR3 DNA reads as TGTGCCAGCAGCTTAACTAGCGGGGCAGATACGCAGTATTTT.

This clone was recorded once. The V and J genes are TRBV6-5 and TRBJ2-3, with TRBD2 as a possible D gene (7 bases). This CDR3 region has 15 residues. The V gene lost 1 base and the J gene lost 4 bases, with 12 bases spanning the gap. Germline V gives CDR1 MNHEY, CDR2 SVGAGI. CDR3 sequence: CASSYYGGGADTQYF. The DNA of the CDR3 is TGTGCCAGCAGTTACTATGGCGGGGGCGCAGATACGCAGTATTTT.

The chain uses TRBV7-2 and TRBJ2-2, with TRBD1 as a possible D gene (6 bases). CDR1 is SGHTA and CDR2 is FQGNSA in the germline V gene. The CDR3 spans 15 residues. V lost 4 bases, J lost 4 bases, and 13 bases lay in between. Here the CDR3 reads CASSSGVTGTGELFF. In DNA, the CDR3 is TGTGCCAGCAGCTCAGGGGTAACGGGCACCGGGGAGCTGTTTTTT.